This TCR beta chain was observed in a study of T cells in localized non-small cell lung cancer. The CDR3 totals 12 residues. Germline lookup yields CDR1 SGHRS and CDR2 YFSETQ. V was cut by 4 bases and J by 3 bases, with 8 bases left in between. Sequencing was performed with immunoSEQ multiplex PCR; in TCRdb, only in-frame clones are kept and a portion is missing. This sample has over 25,000 clones, with around three quarters found just once. This chain links TRBV5-1 with TRBJ2-7; the D gene is possibly TRBD2 (5 bases). The TCR was taken from a male donor older than 55 with stage III squamous cell lung carcinoma. The source was peripheral blood, collected before any cancer treatment. The CDR3 loop reads CASSPGDYEQYF. CDR3 nucleotide sequence: TGCGCCAGCAGCCCCGGGGACTACGAGCAGTACTTC.